The sequence of this T cell receptor (beta chain) was determined in a study of control samples from healthy donors and cancer patients. Germline CDR1 reads LGHDT; CDR2 reads YNNKEL (reference sequence). The CDR3 runs 16 residues. Trimming left V 4 bases short and J 4 bases short, with 17 bases between. Sequencing was performed with immunoSEQ multiplex PCR; in TCRdb, only in-frame clones are kept and a portion is missing. The table records 100,000 to 150,000 clones, over 80% of them present only once. The chain uses TRBV3-1 (or the pseudogene TRBV3-2) and TRBJ1-3; D remains unclear. This clonotype was obtained from an elderly man with head and neck cancer. The specimen sequenced was PBMCs. CDR3 nucleotide sequence: TGTGCCAGCAGCCCTGGAACCTTTCTCTCGGGAAACACCATATATTTT. It yields the protein CASSPGTFLSGNTIYF.